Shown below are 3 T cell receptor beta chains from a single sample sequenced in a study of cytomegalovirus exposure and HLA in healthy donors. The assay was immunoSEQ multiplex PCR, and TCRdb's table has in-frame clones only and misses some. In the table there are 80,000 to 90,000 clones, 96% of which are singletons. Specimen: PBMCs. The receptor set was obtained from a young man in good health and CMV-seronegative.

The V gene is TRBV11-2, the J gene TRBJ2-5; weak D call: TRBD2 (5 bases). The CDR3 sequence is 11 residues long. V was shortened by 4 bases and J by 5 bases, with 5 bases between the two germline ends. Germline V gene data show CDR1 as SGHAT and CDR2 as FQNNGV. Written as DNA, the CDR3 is TGTGCCAGCAGCTCGGGGGAGACCCAGTACTTC. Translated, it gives CASSSGETQYF.

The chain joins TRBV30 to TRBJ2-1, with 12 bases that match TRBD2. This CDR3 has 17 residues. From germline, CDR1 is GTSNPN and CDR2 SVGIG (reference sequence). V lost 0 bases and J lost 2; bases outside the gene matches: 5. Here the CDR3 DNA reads TGTGCCTGGAGTGTACTTAGGACTAGCGGGACCTACAATGAGCAGTTCTTC. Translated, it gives CAWSVLRTSGTYNEQFF.

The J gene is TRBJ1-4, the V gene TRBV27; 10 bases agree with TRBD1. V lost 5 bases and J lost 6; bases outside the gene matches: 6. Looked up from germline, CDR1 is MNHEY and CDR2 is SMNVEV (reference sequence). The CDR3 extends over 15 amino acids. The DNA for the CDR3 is TGTGCCAGCAGTACCCGACAGGGGGCGTATGAAAAACTGTTTTTT. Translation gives CASSTRQGAYEKLFF.